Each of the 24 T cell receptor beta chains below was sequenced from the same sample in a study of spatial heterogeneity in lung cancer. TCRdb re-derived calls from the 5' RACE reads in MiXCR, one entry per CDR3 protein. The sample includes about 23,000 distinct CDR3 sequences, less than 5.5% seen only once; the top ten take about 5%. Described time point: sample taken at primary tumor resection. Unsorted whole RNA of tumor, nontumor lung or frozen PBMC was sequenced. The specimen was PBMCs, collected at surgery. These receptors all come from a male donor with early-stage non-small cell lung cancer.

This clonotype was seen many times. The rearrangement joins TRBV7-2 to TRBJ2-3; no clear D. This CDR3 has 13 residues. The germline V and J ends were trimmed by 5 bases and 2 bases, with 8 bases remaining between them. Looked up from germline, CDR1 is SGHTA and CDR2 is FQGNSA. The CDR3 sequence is CASSAYTTDTQYF. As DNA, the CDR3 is TGTGCCAGCAGCGCCTATACCACAGATACGCAGTATTTT.

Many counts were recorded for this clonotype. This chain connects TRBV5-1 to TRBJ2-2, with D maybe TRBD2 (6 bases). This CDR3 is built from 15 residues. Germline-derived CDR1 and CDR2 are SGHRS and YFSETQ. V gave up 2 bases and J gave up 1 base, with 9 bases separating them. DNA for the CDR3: TGCGCCAGCAGCTTCCTCGGGGGGAACACCGGGGAGCTGTTTTTT. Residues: CASSFLGGNTGELFF. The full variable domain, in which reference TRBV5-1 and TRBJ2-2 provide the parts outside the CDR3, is KAGVTQTPRYLIKTRGQQVTLSCSPISGHRSVSWYQQTPGQGLQFLFEYFSETQRNKGNFPGRFSGRQFSNSRSEMNVSTLELGDSALYLCASSFLGGNTGELFFGEGSRLTVL.

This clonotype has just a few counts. CDR3 DNA sequence: TGTGCCAGCAGCCAGGTGCTAGCGGGAGGCCAAGAGACCCAGTACTTC. Amino acid sequence: CASSQVLAGGQETQYF. The chain is built from TRBV7-9 and TRBJ2-5; 11 bases align to TRBD2. V lost 5 bases, J lost 1 base, and 6 bases stayed unmatched. Germline CDR1 and CDR2: SEHNR and FQNEAQ (reference sequence). The CDR3 loop spans 16 amino acids.

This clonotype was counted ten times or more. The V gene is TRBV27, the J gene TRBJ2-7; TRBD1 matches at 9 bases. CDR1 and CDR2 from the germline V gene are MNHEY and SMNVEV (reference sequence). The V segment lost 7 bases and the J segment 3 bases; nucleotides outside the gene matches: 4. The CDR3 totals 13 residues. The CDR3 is CASKGQGYYEQYF. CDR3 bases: TGTGCCAGCAAGGGACAGGGTTACTACGAGCAGTACTTC.

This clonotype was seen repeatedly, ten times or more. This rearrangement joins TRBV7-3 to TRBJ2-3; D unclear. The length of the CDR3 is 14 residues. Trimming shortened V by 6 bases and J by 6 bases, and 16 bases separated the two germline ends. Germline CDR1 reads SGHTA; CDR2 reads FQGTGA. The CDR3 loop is CASRPGRLPDTQYF. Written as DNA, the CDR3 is TGTGCCAGCAGACCCGGCCGCCTGCCGGATACGCAGTATTTT.

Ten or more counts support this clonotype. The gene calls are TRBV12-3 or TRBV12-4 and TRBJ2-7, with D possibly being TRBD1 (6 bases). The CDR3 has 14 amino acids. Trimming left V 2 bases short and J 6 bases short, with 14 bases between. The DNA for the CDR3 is TGTGCCAGCAGTTTAATAGGGGGTGGCTTCGAGCAGTACTTC. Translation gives CASSLIGGGFEQYF.

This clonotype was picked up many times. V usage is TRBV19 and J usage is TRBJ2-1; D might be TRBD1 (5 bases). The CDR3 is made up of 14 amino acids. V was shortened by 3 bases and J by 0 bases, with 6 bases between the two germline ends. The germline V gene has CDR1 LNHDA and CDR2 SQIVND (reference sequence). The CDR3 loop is CASSIQGSYNEQFF. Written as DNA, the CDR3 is TGTGCCAGTAGTATTCAGGGCTCCTACAATGAGCAGTTCTTC.

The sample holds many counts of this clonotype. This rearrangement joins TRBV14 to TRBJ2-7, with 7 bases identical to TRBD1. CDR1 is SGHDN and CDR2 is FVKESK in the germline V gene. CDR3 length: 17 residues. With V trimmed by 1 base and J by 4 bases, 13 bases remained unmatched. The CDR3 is CASSQGSGTVSLYEQYF. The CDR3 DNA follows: TGTGCCAGCAGCCAAGGGTCCGGGACAGTGAGTCTATACGAGCAGTACTTC.

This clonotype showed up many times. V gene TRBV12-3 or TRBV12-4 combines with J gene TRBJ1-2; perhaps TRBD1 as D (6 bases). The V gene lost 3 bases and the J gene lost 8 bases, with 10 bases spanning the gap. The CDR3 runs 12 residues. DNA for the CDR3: TGTGCCAGCAGTTTGCCAGGGGCCGGCTACACCTTC. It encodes CASSLPGAGYTF.

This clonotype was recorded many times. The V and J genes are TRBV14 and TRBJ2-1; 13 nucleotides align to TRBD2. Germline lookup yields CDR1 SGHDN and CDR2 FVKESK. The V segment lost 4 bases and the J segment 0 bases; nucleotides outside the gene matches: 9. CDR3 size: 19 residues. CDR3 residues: CASSPGTSGTFSSYNEQFF. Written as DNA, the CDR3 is TGTGCCAGCAGCCCCGGGACTAGCGGGACCTTTAGCTCCTACAATGAGCAGTTCTTC.

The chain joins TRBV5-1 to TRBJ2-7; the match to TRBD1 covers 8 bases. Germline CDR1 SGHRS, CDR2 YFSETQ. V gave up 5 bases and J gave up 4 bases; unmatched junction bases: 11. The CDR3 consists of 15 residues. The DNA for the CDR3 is TGCGCCAGCAGACTTCAGGGGGCTAAAAGGTACGAGCAGTACTTC. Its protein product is CASRLQGAKRYEQYF.

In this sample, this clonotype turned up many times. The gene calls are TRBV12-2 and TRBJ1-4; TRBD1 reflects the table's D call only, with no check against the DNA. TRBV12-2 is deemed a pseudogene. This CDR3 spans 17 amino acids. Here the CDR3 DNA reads TGTGCAAGTCGCCGTAAACACCGGGACAGGGTTGATGAAAAACTGTTTTTT. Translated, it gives CASRRKHRDRVDEKLFF.

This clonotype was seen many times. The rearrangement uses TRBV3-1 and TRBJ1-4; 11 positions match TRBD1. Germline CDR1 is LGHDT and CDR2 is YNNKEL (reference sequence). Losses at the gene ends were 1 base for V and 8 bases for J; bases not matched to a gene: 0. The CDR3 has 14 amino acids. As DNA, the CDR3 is TGTGCCAGCAGCCAAGGGACAGGGGGCGAAAAACTGTTTTTT. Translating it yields CASSQGTGGEKLFF.

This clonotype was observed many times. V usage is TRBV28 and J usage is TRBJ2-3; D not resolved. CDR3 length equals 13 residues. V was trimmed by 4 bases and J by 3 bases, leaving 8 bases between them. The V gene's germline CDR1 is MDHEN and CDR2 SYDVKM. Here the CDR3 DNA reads TGTGCCAGCAGTTCCCGCCCGACAGATACGCAGTATTTT. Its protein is CASSSRPTDTQYF.

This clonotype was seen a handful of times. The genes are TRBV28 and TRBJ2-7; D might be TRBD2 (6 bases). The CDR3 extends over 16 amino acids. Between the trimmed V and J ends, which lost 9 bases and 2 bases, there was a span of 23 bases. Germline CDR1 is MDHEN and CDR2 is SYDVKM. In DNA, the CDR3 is TGTGCCAGTACCCCCGCCTCAGCGGGCCACACCTACGAGCAGTACTTC. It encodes CASTPASAGHTYEQYF.

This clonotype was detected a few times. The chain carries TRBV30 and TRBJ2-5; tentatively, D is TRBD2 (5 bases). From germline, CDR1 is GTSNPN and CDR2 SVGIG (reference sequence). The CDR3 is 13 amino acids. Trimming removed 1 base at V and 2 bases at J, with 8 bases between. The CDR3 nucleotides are TGTGCCTGGAGTGGAGCGGTTCAAGAGACCCAGTACTTC. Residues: CAWSGAVQETQYF.

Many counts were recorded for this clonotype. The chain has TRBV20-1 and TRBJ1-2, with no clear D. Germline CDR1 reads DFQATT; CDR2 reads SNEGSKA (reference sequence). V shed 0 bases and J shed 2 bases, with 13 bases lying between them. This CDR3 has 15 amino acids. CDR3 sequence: CSARETDKSNYGYTF. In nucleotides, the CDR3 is TGCAGTGCTAGAGAAACAGACAAATCGAACTATGGCTACACCTTC.

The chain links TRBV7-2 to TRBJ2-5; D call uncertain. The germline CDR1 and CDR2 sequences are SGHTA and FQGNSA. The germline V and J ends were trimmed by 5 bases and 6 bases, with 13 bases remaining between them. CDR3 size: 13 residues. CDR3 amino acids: CASSELSSKTQYF. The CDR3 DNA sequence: TGTGCCAGCAGCGAGCTTAGTTCAAAGACCCAGTACTTC.

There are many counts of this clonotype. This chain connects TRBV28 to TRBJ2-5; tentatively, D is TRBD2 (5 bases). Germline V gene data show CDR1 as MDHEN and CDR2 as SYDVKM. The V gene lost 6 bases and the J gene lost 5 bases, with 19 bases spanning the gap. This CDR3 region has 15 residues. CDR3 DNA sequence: TGTGCCAGCAGGGGTCTGCGGGCCCCGCGGGAGACCCAGTACTTC. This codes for CASRGLRAPRETQYF.

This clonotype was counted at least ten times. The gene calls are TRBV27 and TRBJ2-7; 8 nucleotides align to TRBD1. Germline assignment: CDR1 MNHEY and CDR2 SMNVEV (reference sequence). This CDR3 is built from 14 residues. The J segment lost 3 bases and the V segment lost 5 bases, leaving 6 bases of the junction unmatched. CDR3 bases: TGTGCCAGCAGTCCGCGACAGGGGCACTACGAGCAGTACTTC. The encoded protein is CASSPRQGHYEQYF.

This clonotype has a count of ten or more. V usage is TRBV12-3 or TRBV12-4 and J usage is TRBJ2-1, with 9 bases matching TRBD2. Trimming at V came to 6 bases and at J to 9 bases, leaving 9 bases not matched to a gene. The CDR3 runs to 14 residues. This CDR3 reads CASSPGLAQPEQFF. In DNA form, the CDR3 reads TGTGCCAGCAGCCCGGGACTAGCCCAGCCTGAGCAGTTCTTC.

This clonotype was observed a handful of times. The CDR3 DNA is TGCGCCAGCAGCCAAGACAGCACCACCTATGGCTACACCTTC. Encoded protein: CASSQDSTTYGYTF. The V and J genes are TRBV4-1 and TRBJ1-2; D unresolved. Germline V gene data show CDR1 as MGHRA and CDR2 as YSYEKL. V dropped 0 bases and J dropped 4 bases, with 9 bases sitting between them. CDR3 length: 14 amino acids.

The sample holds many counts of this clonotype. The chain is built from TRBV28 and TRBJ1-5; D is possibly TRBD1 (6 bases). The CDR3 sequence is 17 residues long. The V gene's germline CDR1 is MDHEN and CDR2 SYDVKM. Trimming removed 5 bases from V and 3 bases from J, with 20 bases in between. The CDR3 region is CASSARLGHQANQPQHF. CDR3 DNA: TGTGCCAGCAGTGCCCGCCTGGGACACCAAGCCAATCAGCCCCAGCATTTT.

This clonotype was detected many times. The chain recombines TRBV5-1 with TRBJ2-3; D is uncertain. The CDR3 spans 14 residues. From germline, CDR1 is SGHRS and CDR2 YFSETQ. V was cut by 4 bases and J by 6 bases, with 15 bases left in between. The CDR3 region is CASSPDGLRDTQYF. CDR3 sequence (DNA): TGCGCCAGCAGCCCCGACGGTCTAAGGGATACGCAGTATTTT.